These 21 T cell receptor beta chains were all obtained from the same sample, sequenced in a study of T cells after yellow fever vaccination. One entry per CDR3 protein results from TCRdb running MiXCR on the 5' RACE reads. Of about 340,000 distinct CDR3 sequences listed, around 4.1% are singletons. The sequencing used PBMCs, collected 5 days after the yellow fever booster vaccination. Receptor source: a man younger than 35 who received the YFV17D yellow fever vaccine.

The table lists this clonotype with a few counts. The gene calls are TRBV9 and TRBJ1-3; D call uncertain. V gave up 1 base and J gave up 3 bases, with 23 bases separating them. CDR1 is SGDLS and CDR2 is YYNGEE in the germline V gene. The length of the CDR3 is 19 residues. For the CDR3, the DNA is TGTGCCAGCAGCGTAAGGCCCGGCGGGCGCCAGATGGGTGGAAACACCATATATTTT. Translated: CASSVRPGGRQMGGNTIYF.

This clonotype came up many times. The chain is built from TRBV24-1 and TRBJ2-3; no clear D gene. This CDR3 is 13 amino acids long. Germline CDR1 KGHDR, CDR2 SFDVKD. Trimming removed 3 bases at V and 0 bases at J, with 3 bases between. The DNA of the CDR3 is TGTGCCACCAGTGATGGGAGCACAGATACGCAGTATTTT. The encoded protein is CATSDGSTDTQYF.

This clonotype was seen many times. The genes are TRBV10-3 and TRBJ2-5; 7 positions match TRBD2. J was trimmed by 1 base and V by 4 bases; bases with no gene match: 3. The CDR3 runs 14 residues. Germline lookup yields CDR1 ENHRY and CDR2 SYGVKD. DNA for the CDR3: TGTGCCATCAGTGGGGGGGGATTCCAAGAGACCCAGTACTTC. Amino acid sequence: CAISGGGFQETQYF.

This clonotype was observed a handful of times. This chain joins TRBV20-1 and TRBJ1-6, with a tentative D call TRBD1 (5 bases). Germline V gene lookup returns CDR1 DFQATT and CDR2 SNEGSKA (reference sequence). The CDR3 totals 14 residues. Trimming stripped 6 bases from V and 6 bases from J, with 15 bases between. The CDR3 protein is CSAHAGGSNSPLHF. CDR3 coding DNA: TGCAGTGCCCACGCGGGGGGATCTAATTCACCCCTCCACTTT.

The rearrangement uses TRBV29-1 and TRBJ2-3; D not certain. CDR3 length equals 14 residues. The germline V gene encodes CDR1 SQVTM and CDR2 ANQGSEA. Trimming removed 7 bases at V and 0 bases at J, with 14 bases between. CDR3 protein: CSADLFLSTDTQYF. The CDR3 bases are TGCAGCGCCGACCTTTTTCTAAGCACAGATACGCAGTATTTT.

This clonotype has ten or more counts. The CDR3 here is CASSPGTGLYGYTF. The CDR3 DNA reads TGCGCCAGCAGCCCAGGGACAGGCCTCTATGGCTACACCTTC. The chain is built from TRBV4-3 and TRBJ1-2; 8 positions match TRBD1. Germline V CDR1 and CDR2: LGHNA, YSLEER. The CDR3 sequence is 14 residues long. Trimming took 4 bases from V and 4 from J; bases not matched to a gene: 5.

This clonotype was counted many times. The rearrangement links TRBV5-4 to TRBJ2-7, with 9 nucleotides matching TRBD2. V gave up 4 bases and J gave up 0 bases; unmatched junction bases: 5. CDR1 SGHNT and CDR2 YYREEE come from the germline V gene (reference sequence). The CDR3 extends over 15 amino acids. CDR3 in DNA: TGTGCCAGCAGCGCAGCGGGGGGTCTCTCCTACGAGCAGTACTTC. This encodes CASSAAGGLSYEQYF.

The chain couples TRBV19 to TRBJ2-1, with D perhaps matching TRBD2 (6 bases). The germline CDR1 and CDR2 sequences are LNHDA and SQIVND (reference sequence). Trimming removed 3 bases from V and 3 bases from J, with 12 bases in between. This CDR3 comprises 15 residues. CDR3 nucleotides: TGTGCCAGTAGTATGGGGGTGGGAGGCTACAATGAGCAGTTCTTC. Amino acids: CASSMGVGGYNEQFF. Full variable domain (remainder filled in from reference TRBV19 and TRBJ2-1): DGGITQSPKYLFRKEGQNVTLSCEQNLNHDAMYWYRQDPGQGLRLIYYSQIVNDFQKGDIAEGYSVSREKKESFPLTVTSAQKNPTAFYLCASSMGVGGYNEQFFGPGTRLTVL.

CDR3 protein: CASSPRTGGIETQYF. The CDR3 region has the DNA TGCGCCAGCAGCCCTCGGACAGGGGGCATCGAGACCCAGTACTTC. The chain recombines TRBV5-1 with TRBJ2-5; 11 bases map to TRBD1. The CDR3 runs 15 residues. Germline loops: CDR1 SGHRS, CDR2 YFSETQ. Germline trimming cut 4 bases from V and 5 bases from J; bases unmatched to any gene: 7. Full variable domain (remainder filled in from reference TRBV5-1 and TRBJ2-5): KAGVTQTPRYLIKTRGQQVTLSCSPISGHRSVSWYQQTPGQGLQFLFEYFSETQRNKGNFPGRFSGRQFSNSRSEMNVSTLELGDSALYLCASSPRTGGIETQYFGPGTRLLVL.

This clonotype occurred many times. This chain uses TRBV7-9 with TRBJ2-7; maybe TRBD1 (5 bases). The germline CDR1 and CDR2 sequences are SEHNR and FQNEAQ (reference sequence). The CDR3 contains 13 residues. V was clipped by 2 bases and J by 1 base, with 6 bases between them. The CDR3 is CASSLKGSYEQYV. CDR3 nucleotide sequence: TGTGCCAGCAGCTTAAAGGGGTCCTACGAGCAGTACGTC.

In this sample, this clonotype turned up a few times. V and J are TRBV4-3 and TRBJ1-2; D possibly corresponds to TRBD1 (5 bases). The V gene's germline CDR1 is LGHNA and CDR2 YSLEER. The CDR3 extends over 17 amino acids. Trimming stripped 5 bases from V and 3 bases from J, with 22 bases between. Here the CDR3 DNA reads TGCGCCAGCAGCGGGGCGGGGGGGTTGGAACGACACTATGGCTACACCTTC. Protein product: CASSGAGGLERHYGYTF.

In this sample, this clonotype turned up a few times. CDR3 in amino acids: CASSVARQNTEAFF. In DNA form, the CDR3 reads TGTGCCAGCAGCGTAGCCAGGCAAAACACTGAAGCTTTCTTT. This chain links TRBV9 with TRBJ1-1; no definite D call. Per the germline V gene, CDR1 is SGDLS and CDR2 is YYNGEE. The length of the CDR3 is 14 residues. Between the trimmed V and J ends, which lost 0 bases and 2 bases, there was a span of 8 bases.

This clonotype was seen many times. The chain carries TRBV5-1 and TRBJ1-1, with D possibly matching TRBD1 (6 bases). From germline, CDR1 is SGHRS and CDR2 YFSETQ. V shed 0 bases and J shed 11 bases, with 14 bases lying between them. This CDR3 has 13 residues. The CDR3 region has the DNA TGCGCCAGCAGCTTGGAACAGGGTACGGCCGCTTTCTTT. Translating it yields CASSLEQGTAAFF.

This clonotype came up many times. The genes are TRBV9 and TRBJ2-5; the D gene could be TRBD1 or TRBD2 (5 bases each). The CDR3 length is 16 residues. The V end was cut by 0 bases, the J end by 4 bases, with 16 bases between. Germline CDR1 is SGDLS and CDR2 is YYNGEE. The CDR3 protein is CASSVAPGAGGETQYF. CDR3 in DNA: TGTGCCAGCAGCGTAGCTCCCGGGGCAGGAGGAGAGACCCAGTACTTC.

This clonotype was seen repeatedly, ten times or more. This sequence joins TRBV7-2 and TRBJ2-2; 9 bases match TRBD1. The CDR3 consists of 15 residues. V trimming: 6 bases; J trimming: 2 bases; junction bases outside the gene matches: 4. The germline CDR1 and CDR2 sequences are SGHTA and FQGNSA. In nucleotides, the CDR3 is TGTGCCAGCAGTCGACAGGGGGTAAACACCGGGGAGCTGTTTTTT. This codes for CASSRQGVNTGELFF.

This clonotype was seen repeatedly, ten times or more. The chain uses TRBV7-9 and TRBJ1-1; 10 bases match TRBD1. Germline V gene lookup returns CDR1 SEHNR and CDR2 FQNEAQ (reference sequence). V lost 8 bases and J lost 4; bases outside the gene matches: 7. This CDR3 has 14 residues. The CDR3 nucleotides are TGTGCCAGCGGAGCCGGGACAGGGGCCACTGAAGCTTTCTTT. The encoded protein is CASGAGTGATEAFF.

At least ten counts were recorded for this clonotype. The chain links TRBV9 to TRBJ2-4, with TRBD2 identical over 11 bases. After removal of 0 bases from V and 6 bases from J, the junction contained 8 bases not matched to a gene. The CDR3 contains 17 residues. CDR1 and CDR2 (germline): SGDLS, YYNGEE. CDR3 in DNA: TGTGCCAGCAGCGTAGTAGCTAGCGGGGGGCCGGGAAACATTCAGTACTTC. Amino acid sequence: CASSVVASGGPGNIQYF.

V gene TRBV20-1 combines with J gene TRBJ1-2; D uncertain. Germline-derived CDR1 and CDR2 are DFQATT and SNEGSKA (reference sequence). This CDR3 region has 11 residues. The CDR3 sequence is CRAGLNYGYTF. The CDR3 DNA reads TGCAGAGCTGGACTGAACTATGGCTACACCTTC.

This clonotype was observed a few times. V and J are TRBV7-6 and TRBJ1-1, with D possibly TRBD1 on 6 matching bases. Germline CDR1 is SGHVS and CDR2 is FNYEAQ. V lost 2 bases and J lost 3, with 13 bases in between. The CDR3 has 15 residues. CDR3 sequence reads: CASSLLRQEYTEAFF. The CDR3 nucleotides read TGTGCCAGCAGCTTATTACGACAGGAGTACACTGAAGCTTTCTTT.

This clonotype was seen many times. The rearrangement uses TRBV20-1 and TRBJ1-5; 7 positions match TRBD1. Trimming at V came to 6 bases and at J to 4 bases, leaving 6 bases not matched to a gene. The length of the CDR3 is 13 residues. The germline gives CDR1 DFQATT, CDR2 SNEGSKA (reference sequence). CDR3 nucleotides: TGCAGTGCCAGGGCGGACAGGAATCAGCCCCAGCATTTT. Protein product: CSARADRNQPQHF.

The genes are TRBV7-8 and TRBJ2-5, with D unresolved. The CDR3 loop spans 17 amino acids. The V gene's germline CDR1 is SGHVS and CDR2 FQNEAQ. Trimming removed 6 bases at V and 1 base at J, with 21 bases between. CDR3 coding DNA: TGTGCCAGCAGACTCCTTCGACTGCCCGCCCCCCAAGAGACCCAGTACTTC. As protein: CASRLLRLPAPQETQYF. Full variable domain (missing parts from reference TRBV7-8 and TRBJ2-5): GAGVSQSPRYKVAKRGQDVALRCDPISGHVSLFWYQQALGQGPEFLTYFQNEAQLDKSGLPSDRFFAERPEGSVSTLKIQRTQQEDSAVYLCASRLLRLPAPQETQYFGPGTRLLVL.